One and the same sample provided the 28 T cell receptor beta chains below, sequenced in a study of shared T cell receptors in the human thymus. Clones were sequenced by immunoSEQ multiplex PCR, and TCRdb holds only the in-frame ones, with some missing. The repertoire holds about 660,000 clones, with 80% to 90% as singletons. This same sample was also taken into another study, of human thymus T cells.

The specimen was thymocytes. These receptors originate from a boy younger than two with a congenital heart defect.

This clone appeared once. V and J are TRBV4-1 and TRBJ2-3, with a tentative D call TRBD2 (5 bases). This CDR3 spans 16 amino acids. CDR1 and CDR2 (germline): MGHRA, YSYEKL. V gave up 0 bases and J gave up 1 base, with 11 bases separating them. As DNA, the CDR3 is TGCGCCAGCAGCCAAGATGGGAGTGCCGGCACAGATACGCAGTATTTT. Amino acids: CASSQDGSAGTDTQYF.

The gene calls are TRBV28 and TRBJ2-5; D perhaps matches TRBD1 (6 bases). Trimming took 7 bases from V and 0 from J, leaving 21 bases between them. CDR1 is MDHEN, CDR2 SYDVKM, per germline. CDR3 size: 17 residues. The CDR3 DNA reads as TGTGCCAGCACCCCGCGCGGTCCAGGGGCCAACCAAGAGACCCAGTACTTC. Translation: CASTPRGPGANQETQYF.

In DNA form, the CDR3 reads TGTGCCTGGAGTCCGGGACACGGATATAGCAATCAGCCCCAGCATTTT. Translated, it gives CAWSPGHGYSNQPQHF. The chain employs TRBV30 and TRBJ1-5; tentatively, D is TRBD1 (6 bases). The CDR3 length is 16 residues. Trimming removed 2 bases at V and 0 bases at J, with 14 bases between. The germline gives CDR1 GTSNPN, CDR2 SVGIG (reference sequence). Full variable domain (outside the CDR3, taken from reference TRBV30 and TRBJ1-5): SQTIHQWPATLVQPVGSPLSLECTVEGTSNPNLYWYRQAAGRGLQLLFYSVGIGQISSEVPQNLSASRPQDRQFILSSKKLLLSDSGFYLCAWSPGHGYSNQPQHFGDGTRLSIL.

This clone was seen only a few times. This chain joins TRBV5-1 and TRBJ2-1; TRBD2 is a possible D gene (7 bases). CDR3 length: 16 amino acids. CDR1 SGHRS and CDR2 YFSETQ come from the germline V gene. V gave up 2 bases and J gave up 4 bases, with 16 bases separating them. CDR3 sequence: CASSLMGGGEYNEQFF. The CDR3 DNA follows: TGCGCCAGCAGCTTAATGGGGGGGGGCGAATACAATGAGCAGTTCTTC.

In its sample, this clone was seen once. The V and J genes are TRBV9 and TRBJ2-7; perhaps TRBD2 as D (5 bases). The V end lost 4 bases, the J end lost 4 bases, and 15 bases lay between the germline ends. In germline, CDR1 is SGDLS, CDR2 YYNGEE. The CDR3 has 14 residues. For the CDR3, the DNA is TGTGCCAGCAGCCCCGGACTGTCCAAATACGAGCAGTACTTC. Its translation: CASSPGLSKYEQYF. Looking up the rest from reference TRBV9 and TRBJ2-7 gives the full variable domain: DSGVTQTPKHLITATGQRVTLRCSPRSGDLSVYWYQQSLDQGLQFLIQYYNGEERAKGNILERFSAQQFPDLHSELNLSSLELGDSALYFCASSPGLSKYEQYFGPGTRLTVT.

The rearrangement joins TRBV5-1 to TRBJ2-3, with 7 bases that match TRBD2. CDR3 length: 16 amino acids. Trimming took 3 bases from V and 0 from J; bases not matched to a gene: 7. Looked up from germline, CDR1 is SGHRS and CDR2 is YFSETQ. CDR3 nucleotide sequence: TGCGCCAGCAGCTCGGTAGCGGGTGCTAGCACAGATACGCAGTATTTT. This encodes CASSSVAGASTDTQYF.

The chain combines TRBV28 with TRBJ1-1; D is unclear. CDR3 length: 15 amino acids. Germline CDR1 is MDHEN and CDR2 is SYDVKM. V lost 2 bases and J 0 bases, leaving 10 bases between the germline ends. In DNA form, the CDR3 reads TGTGCCAGCAGTTTAGGAACAGAAATGAACACTGAAGCTTTCTTT. This sequence encodes CASSLGTEMNTEAFF.

The chain couples TRBV4-3 to TRBJ2-7; 8 positions agree with TRBD1. The length of the CDR3 is 15 residues. Germline V gene data show CDR1 as LGHNA and CDR2 as YSLEER. The V gene end was trimmed by 2 bases and the J gene end by 5 bases; junction bases not matched to a gene: 8. CDR3 nucleotide sequence: TGCGCCAGCAGCCAATCAACGGACAGGGTGCACGAGCAGTACTTC. Protein: CASSQSTDRVHEQYF.

The chain recombines TRBV28 with TRBJ2-7; 13 bases fit TRBD2. The CDR3 totals 16 residues. The junction had 8 bases not matched to a gene; V was cut back by 5 bases and J by 4 bases. Germline V gives CDR1 MDHEN, CDR2 SYDVKM. CDR3 protein: CASSPPGLAGVYEQYF. DNA for the CDR3: TGTGCCAGCAGTCCCCCCGGACTAGCGGGAGTTTACGAGCAGTACTTC.

About this clone: The sample has other DNA sequences that encode this CDR3 too. The genes are TRBV5-1 and TRBJ1-1; D is unclear. Germline V gives CDR1 SGHRS, CDR2 YFSETQ. The germline V and J ends were trimmed by 0 bases and 1 base, with 7 bases remaining between them. There are 14 residues in the CDR3. The CDR3: CASSLARENTEAFF. CDR3 coding DNA: TGCGCCAGCAGCTTGGCCCGAGAGAACACTGAAGCTTTCTTT.

This chain links TRBV4-1 with TRBJ2-1, with TRBD2 identical over 8 bases. The CDR3 contains 19 residues. V was pared by 0 bases and J by 8 bases, with 18 bases of the junction left unmatched. In germline, CDR1 is MGHRA, CDR2 YSYEKL. In DNA, the CDR3 is TGCGCCAGCAGCCAAGATAACGCTCCCGGGACTAGTCGAGTCGATGAGCAGTTCTTC. It is translated as CASSQDNAPGTSRVDEQFF.

This chain links TRBV30 with TRBJ2-3; TRBD2 matches 9 bases. CDR1 GTSNPN and CDR2 SVGIG come from the germline V gene (reference sequence). V was clipped by 2 bases and J by 0 bases; unmatched bases: 3. The CDR3 consists of 15 residues. CDR3 sequence reads: CAWSPTSGSTDTQYF. The CDR3 DNA sequence: TGTGCCTGGAGTCCAACTAGCGGGAGCACAGATACGCAGTATTTT.

The rearrangement joins TRBV5-1 to TRBJ1-4, with 7 bases fitting TRBD1. This CDR3 comprises 19 residues. Trimming cost V 0 bases and J 0 bases; bases outside gene matches: 11. Per germline, CDR1 SGHRS and CDR2 YFSETQ. The CDR3 DNA follows: TGCGCCAGCAGCTTGGCCCCGGGAGGGACAGATGCAACTAATGAAAAACTGTTTTTT. This sequence encodes CASSLAPGGTDATNEKLFF. Full variable domain (remainder filled in from reference TRBV5-1 and TRBJ1-4): KAGVTQTPRYLIKTRGQQVTLSCSPISGHRSVSWYQQTPGQGLQFLFEYFSETQRNKGNFPGRFSGRQFSNSRSEMNVSTLELGDSALYLCASSLAPGGTDATNEKLFFGSGTQLSVL.

This chain links TRBV6-5 with TRBJ2-5, with a weak D call TRBD1 (8 bases). The germline V gene has CDR1 MNHEY and CDR2 SVGAGI. This CDR3 spans 15 amino acids. V was cut by 6 bases and J by 4 bases, with 18 bases left in between. Here the CDR3 reads CASSTGGGWGETQYF. The CDR3, as DNA: TGTGCCAGCAGCACAGGGGGGGGCTGGGGAGAGACCCAGTACTTC.

In the case of this clone: The junction departs from the called germline gene at one end, perhaps through a read error. The gene calls are TRBV4-2 and TRBJ2-1; perhaps TRBD1 as D (5 bases). The germline V gene encodes CDR1 LGHNA and CDR2 YNFKEQ. The CDR3 totals 17 residues. The CDR3 spells CASSRPAGAEDDNGQFF. The CDR3 region has the DNA TGTGCCAGCAGCCGTCCGGCTGGGGCAGAAGATGACAATGGGCAGTTCTTC.

The rearrangement uses TRBV29-1 and TRBJ2-5; D may be TRBD2 (7 bases). The germline V gene encodes CDR1 SQVTM and CDR2 ANQGSEA. The CDR3 runs 15 residues. With 3 bases removed from V and 1 base from J, the gap between germline ends came to 15 bases. CDR3 in amino acids: CSVDRGGAVQETQYF. CDR3 nucleotide sequence: TGCAGCGTTGACCGTGGGGGGGCCGTCCAAGAGACCCAGTACTTC.

This clone showed up just once. The J gene is TRBJ1-6, the V gene TRBV28; D may be TRBD1 (5 bases). Germline V gives CDR1 MDHEN, CDR2 SYDVKM. With 7 bases removed from V and 8 bases from J, the gap between germline ends came to 15 bases. The CDR3 extends over 14 amino acids. CDR3 region: CASKELGGDSPLHF. The CDR3 nucleotides read TGTGCCAGCAAAGAGCTCGGGGGTGATTCACCCCTCCACTTT. The full variable domain, rest sourced from reference TRBV28 and TRBJ1-6, is DVKVTQSSRYLVKRTGEKVFLECVQDMDHENMFWYRQDPGLGLRLIYFSYDVKMKEKGDIPEGYSVSREKKERFSLILESASTNQTSMYLCASKELGGDSPLHFGNGTRLTVT.

A word on this clone: This sample also contains other DNA sequences that code for the same CDR3. The rearrangement uses TRBV5-1 and TRBJ2-3, with D perhaps matching TRBD2 (7 bases). Trimming took off 0 bases at V and 1 base at J, with 12 bases between the two ends. The CDR3 consists of 16 residues. The germline CDR1 and CDR2 sequences are SGHRS and YFSETQ. The CDR3 protein is CASSLGRGPGTDTQYF. CDR3 nucleotide sequence: TGCGCCAGCAGCTTGGGGCGGGGGCCGGGCACAGATACGCAGTATTTT.

As to this clone: Other DNA sequences in the same sample also yield this CDR3. The chain has TRBV9 and TRBJ2-3, with unresolved D. V was cut by 0 bases and J by 1 base, with 3 bases left in between. The CDR3 runs to 13 residues. Germline assignment: CDR1 SGDLS and CDR2 YYNGEE. Here the CDR3 DNA reads TGTGCCAGCAGCGTAGCTGGCACAGATACGCAGTATTTT. It is translated as CASSVAGTDTQYF.

As to this clone: At one end, the junction sequence differs from germline, possibly due to a read error. The same CDR3 can be traced to other DNA sequences in this sample. The chain carries TRBV5-6 and TRBJ1-6; 8 nucleotides align to TRBD1. This CDR3 spans 16 amino acids. CDR1 SGHDT and CDR2 YYEEEE come from the germline V gene. The CDR3 nucleotides read TGTGCCAGCAGCTTGACGGGGACAGGACATTATTCCCCCCTCCACTTT. Protein product: CASSLTGTGHYSPLHF. Full variable domain (missing parts from reference TRBV5-6 and TRBJ1-6): DAGVTQSPTHLIKTRGQQVTLRCSPKSGHDTVSWYQQALGQGPQFIFQYYEEEERQRGNFPDRFSGHQFPNYSSELNVNALLLGDSALYLCASSLTGTGHYSPLHFGNGTRLTVT.

There are a few counts of this clone. The chain combines TRBV19 with TRBJ2-6; D is unresolved. Trimming removed 4 bases at V and 5 bases at J, with 15 bases between. CDR3 length: 16 residues. Germline CDR1 is LNHDA and CDR2 is SQIVND (reference sequence). This CDR3 reads CASSSYSGIWANVLTF. For the CDR3, the DNA is TGTGCCAGTAGTAGCTACTCCGGTATCTGGGCCAACGTCCTGACTTTC.

V gene TRBV28 combines with J gene TRBJ2-1, with 7 bases matching TRBD2. Germline V gene data show CDR1 as MDHEN and CDR2 as SYDVKM. V lost 5 bases and J lost 1; bases outside the gene matches: 11. This CDR3 is built from 17 residues. The CDR3 here is CASSHTSRRGSYNEQFF. In DNA form, the CDR3 reads TGTGCCAGCAGTCATACTAGCAGGCGGGGGTCCTACAATGAGCAGTTCTTC.

The chain recombines TRBV11-2 with TRBJ2-1; 13 nucleotides align to TRBD2. V shed 5 bases and J 0 bases; nucleotides not matched to a gene: 7. The CDR3 is 18 residues long. The germline V gene has CDR1 SGHAT and CDR2 FQNNGV. CDR3 region: CASSPARTSGGSYNEQFF. As DNA, the CDR3 is TGTGCCAGCAGCCCTGCCCGGACTAGCGGGGGCTCCTACAATGAGCAGTTCTTC.

The V and J genes are TRBV5-6 and TRBJ1-2, with D possibly TRBD1 on 6 matching bases. Germline V gene data show CDR1 as SGHDT and CDR2 as YYEEEE. The CDR3 loop spans 13 amino acids. V was clipped by 0 bases and J by 8 bases, with 11 bases between them. The CDR3 bases are TGTGCCAGCAGCTTGGACAGGGAGCAGGGCTACACCTTC. Translation gives CASSLDREQGYTF.

This rearrangement joins TRBV10-1 to TRBJ2-7, with 8 bases aligning to TRBD2. The V and J ends lost 6 bases and 7 bases, in that order; junction bases with no gene match: 11. The V gene's germline CDR1 is WNHNN and CDR2 SYGVQD (reference sequence). This CDR3 is built from 14 residues. The CDR3, as DNA: TGCGCCAGCAGCCCCATTCGAGGCGGGAGGGAGCAGTACTTC. Translation gives CASSPIRGGREQYF.

The genes are TRBV14 and TRBJ2-2, with TRBD1 identical over 10 bases. With V trimmed by 4 bases and J by 7 bases, 6 bases remained unmatched. The germline V gene has CDR1 SGHDN and CDR2 FVKESK. The CDR3 totals 15 residues. The CDR3 loop reads CASSRRDRGIGELFF. The CDR3, as DNA: TGTGCCAGCAGCCGCCGGGACAGGGGCATCGGGGAGCTGTTTTTT.

This chain joins TRBV4-3 and TRBJ2-7; 7 bases align to TRBD2. CDR3 size: 16 residues. Looked up from germline, CDR1 is LGHNA and CDR2 is YSLEER. J gave up 0 bases and V 1 base, and 6 bases lay outside the gene matches. CDR3 in amino acids: CASSQGVRGSSYEQYF. For the CDR3, the DNA is TGCGCCAGCAGCCAAGGGGTGCGGGGGAGCTCCTACGAGCAGTACTTC.

Only a few counts were recorded for this clone. The chain combines TRBV10-3 with TRBJ2-2; the match to TRBD2 covers 13 bases. CDR3 size: 19 residues. The germline V gene encodes CDR1 ENHRY and CDR2 SYGVKD. With 7 bases clipped from V and 1 base from J, the junction kept 12 bases outside the gene matches. The CDR3 reads CAITGGTSGNSLNTGELFF. The CDR3 DNA reads TGTGCCATCACGGGGGGGACTAGCGGGAATTCCCTGAACACCGGGGAGCTGTTTTTT.